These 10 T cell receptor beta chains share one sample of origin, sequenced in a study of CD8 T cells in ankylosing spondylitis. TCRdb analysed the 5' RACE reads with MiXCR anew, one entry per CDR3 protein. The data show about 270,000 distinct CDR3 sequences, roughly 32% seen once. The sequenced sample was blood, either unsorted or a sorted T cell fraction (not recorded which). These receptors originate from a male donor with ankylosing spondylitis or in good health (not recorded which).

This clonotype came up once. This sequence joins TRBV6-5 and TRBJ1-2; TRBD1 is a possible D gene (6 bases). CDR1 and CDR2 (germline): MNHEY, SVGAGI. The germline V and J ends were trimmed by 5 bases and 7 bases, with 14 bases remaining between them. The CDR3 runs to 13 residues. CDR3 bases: TGTGCCAGCAGTACCGAACAGGGAGGTGGCTACACCTTC. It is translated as CASSTEQGGGYTF.

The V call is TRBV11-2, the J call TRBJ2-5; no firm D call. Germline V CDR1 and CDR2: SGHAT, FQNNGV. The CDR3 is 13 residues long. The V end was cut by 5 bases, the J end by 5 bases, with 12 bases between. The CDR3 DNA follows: TGTGCCAGCAGCCACGGCGGTCGGGAGACCCAGTACTTC. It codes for CASSHGGRETQYF.

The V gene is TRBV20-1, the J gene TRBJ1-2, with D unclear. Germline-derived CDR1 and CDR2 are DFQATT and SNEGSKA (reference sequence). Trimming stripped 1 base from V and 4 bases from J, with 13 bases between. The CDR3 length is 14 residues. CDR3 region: CSARGEGGFYGYTF. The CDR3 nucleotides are TGCAGTGCTAGAGGGGAGGGAGGGTTCTATGGCTACACCTTC.

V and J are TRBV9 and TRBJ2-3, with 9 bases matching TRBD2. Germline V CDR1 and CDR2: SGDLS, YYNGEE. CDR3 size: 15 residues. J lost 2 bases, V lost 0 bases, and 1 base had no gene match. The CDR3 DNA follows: TGTGCCAGCAGCGTAGTAGCGGGGGTCACAGATACGCAGTATTTT. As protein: CASSVVAGVTDTQYF.

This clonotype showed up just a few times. The CDR3: CASSLLYEQYF. CDR3 DNA sequence: TGTGCCAGCAGTTTATTATACGAGCAGTACTTC. V is TRBV27 and J is TRBJ2-7; no clear D gene. Trimming removed 1 base from V and 4 bases from J, with 2 bases in between. The germline CDR1 and CDR2 sequences are MNHEY and SMNVEV (reference sequence). The CDR3 covers 11 residues.

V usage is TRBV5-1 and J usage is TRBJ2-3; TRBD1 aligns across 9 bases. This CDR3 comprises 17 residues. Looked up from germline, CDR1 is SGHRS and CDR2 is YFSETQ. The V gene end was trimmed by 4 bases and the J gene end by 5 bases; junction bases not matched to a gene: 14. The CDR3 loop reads CASSRYRGRLVGDTQYF. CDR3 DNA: TGCGCCAGCAGCAGATACAGGGGGCGCCTTGTTGGAGATACGCAGTATTTT.

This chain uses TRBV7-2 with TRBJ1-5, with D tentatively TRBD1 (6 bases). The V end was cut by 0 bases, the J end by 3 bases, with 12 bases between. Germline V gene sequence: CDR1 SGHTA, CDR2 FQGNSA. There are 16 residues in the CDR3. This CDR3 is CASSLAGAGNNQPQHF. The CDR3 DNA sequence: TGTGCCAGCAGCTTAGCGGGGGCGGGGAACAATCAGCCCCAGCATTTT.

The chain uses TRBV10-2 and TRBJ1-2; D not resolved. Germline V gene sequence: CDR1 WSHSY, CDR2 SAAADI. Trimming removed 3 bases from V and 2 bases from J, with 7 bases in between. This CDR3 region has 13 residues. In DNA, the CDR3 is TGCGCCAGCAGTGAATTGGGCAACTATGGCTACACCTTC. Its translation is CASSELGNYGYTF.

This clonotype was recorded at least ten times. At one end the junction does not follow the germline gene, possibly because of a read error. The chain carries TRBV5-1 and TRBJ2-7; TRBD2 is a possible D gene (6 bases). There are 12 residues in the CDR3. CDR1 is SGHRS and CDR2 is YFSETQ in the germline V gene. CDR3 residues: CASSLRGYEQYF. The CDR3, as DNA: TGTGCCAGCAGTTTGCGGGGCTACGAGCAGTACTTC.

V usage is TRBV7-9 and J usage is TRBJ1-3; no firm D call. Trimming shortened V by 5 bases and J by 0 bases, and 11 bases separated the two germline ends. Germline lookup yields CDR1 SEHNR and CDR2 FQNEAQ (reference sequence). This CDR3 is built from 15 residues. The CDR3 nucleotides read TGTGCCAGCAGCCCTTTGGGTACCTCTGGAAACACCATATATTTT. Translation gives CASSPLGTSGNTIYF.